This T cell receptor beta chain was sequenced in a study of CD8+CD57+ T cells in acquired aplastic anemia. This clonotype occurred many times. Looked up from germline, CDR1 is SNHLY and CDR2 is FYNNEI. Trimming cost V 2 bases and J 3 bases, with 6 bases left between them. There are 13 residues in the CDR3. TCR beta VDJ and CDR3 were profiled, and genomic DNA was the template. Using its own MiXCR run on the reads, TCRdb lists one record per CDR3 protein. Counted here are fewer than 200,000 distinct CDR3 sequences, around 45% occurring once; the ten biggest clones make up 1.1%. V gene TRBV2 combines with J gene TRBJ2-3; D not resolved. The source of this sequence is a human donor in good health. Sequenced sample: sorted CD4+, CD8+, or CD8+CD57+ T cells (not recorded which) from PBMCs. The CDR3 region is CASSERRTDTQYF. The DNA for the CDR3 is TGTGCCAGCAGTGAAAGACGAACAGATACGCAGTATTTT.